The 9 T cell receptor beta chains reported below all come from one sample, sequenced in a study of blood T cells in healthy people across ages. Together with a sample-barcoded 5' primer, a J-beta primer mix was included in a second PCR lasting about 6 to 11 cycles. Each CDR3 protein gets one entry after TCRdb re-called the 5' RACE reads with MiXCR. The sample contains about 1.6 million distinct CDR3 sequences, 30% to 35% of which appear only once. The specimen sequenced was blood. Every receptor here comes from a woman in her thirties in good health.

The genes are TRBV20-1 and TRBJ2-7; maybe TRBD2 (5 bases). Trimming shortened V by 3 bases and J by 0 bases, and 15 bases separated the two germline ends. The CDR3 loop spans 15 amino acids. The V gene's germline CDR1 is DFQATT and CDR2 SNEGSKA (reference sequence). CDR3 in amino acids: CSASLLGGSSYEQYF. Here the CDR3 DNA reads TGCAGTGCTAGTCTGTTGGGCGGGTCCTCCTACGAGCAGTACTTC.

This clonotype turned up a few times. The rearrangement uses TRBV27 and TRBJ2-7; D is ambiguous. Germline V gene sequence: CDR1 MNHEY, CDR2 SMNVEV (reference sequence). V lost 6 bases and J lost 4, with 16 bases in between. The CDR3 spans 14 residues. The CDR3: CASSQRTTPYEQYF. The CDR3 DNA sequence: TGTGCCAGCAGCCAGAGGACCACACCTTACGAGCAGTACTTC.

This chain connects TRBV27 to TRBJ2-7; 8 bases line up with TRBD2. J lost 1 base, V lost 5 bases, and 10 bases had no gene match. The CDR3 contains 16 residues. Germline assignment: CDR1 MNHEY and CDR2 SMNVEV (reference sequence). The CDR3 sequence: CASSSSRLAGSYEQYF. The CDR3 DNA reads as TGTGCCAGCAGTAGCTCTCGGCTAGCGGGTTCCTACGAGCAGTACTTC.

This chain joins TRBV5-1 and TRBJ2-1; D gene unclear. The CDR3 has 14 residues. Per germline, CDR1 SGHRS and CDR2 YFSETQ. V shed 6 bases and J shed 7 bases, with 17 bases lying between them. The CDR3 loop reads CASKRLVVANEQFF. CDR3 coding DNA: TGCGCCAGCAAACGGCTAGTAGTGGCTAATGAGCAGTTCTTC.

The table lists this clonotype with a few counts. The rearrangement links TRBV15 to TRBJ2-5, with 10 positions matching TRBD2. The V gene end was trimmed by 6 bases and the J gene end by 3 bases; junction bases not matched to a gene: 7. The CDR3 is 15 residues long. The germline V gene has CDR1 LNHNV and CDR2 YYDKDF (reference sequence). CDR3 amino acids: CATSGLAGVEETQYF. CDR3 nucleotides: TGTGCCACCAGTGGGCTAGCGGGAGTAGAAGAGACCCAGTACTTC.

This clonotype was observed at least ten times. The chain combines TRBV12-3 or TRBV12-4 with TRBJ2-5; D is possibly TRBD1 (5 bases). V was shortened by 6 bases and J by 5 bases, with 13 bases between the two germline ends. CDR3 length: 13 residues. The CDR3 loop is CASRFRVGETQYF. The CDR3, as DNA: TGTGCCAGCAGGTTCAGGGTGGGGGAGACCCAGTACTTC.

The genes are TRBV6-5 and TRBJ1-2, with unresolved D. Trimming left V 5 bases short and J 0 bases short, with 13 bases between. The CDR3 totals 15 residues. The germline V gene has CDR1 MNHEY and CDR2 SVGAGI. CDR3 nucleotides: TGTGCCAGCAGTGCCGGTAGAGGAACTAACTATGGCTACACCTTC. Its translation: CASSAGRGTNYGYTF.

With respect to this clonotype: A clone one base away is much larger, so this may be a read error. The chain links TRBV20-1 to TRBJ2-5; maybe TRBD1 (5 bases). V shed 0 bases and J shed 4 bases, with 12 bases lying between them. There are 14 residues in the CDR3. The V gene's germline CDR1 is DFQATT and CDR2 SNEGSKA (reference sequence). CDR3 region: CSARDGQGRETQYF. CDR3 coding DNA: TGCAGTGCTAGAGATGGGCAGGGTCGAGAGACCCAGTACTTC.

The gene calls are TRBV5-5 and TRBJ1-2; D is ambiguous. Germline CDR1 SGHKS, CDR2 YYEKEE (reference sequence). Trimming pared 3 bases from V and 5 bases from J, leaving 14 bases between. The CDR3 sequence is 14 residues long. The CDR3 bases are TGTGCCAGCAGCTCAGGCTTAGTGATTTATGGCTACACCTTC. Translation: CASSSGLVIYGYTF.